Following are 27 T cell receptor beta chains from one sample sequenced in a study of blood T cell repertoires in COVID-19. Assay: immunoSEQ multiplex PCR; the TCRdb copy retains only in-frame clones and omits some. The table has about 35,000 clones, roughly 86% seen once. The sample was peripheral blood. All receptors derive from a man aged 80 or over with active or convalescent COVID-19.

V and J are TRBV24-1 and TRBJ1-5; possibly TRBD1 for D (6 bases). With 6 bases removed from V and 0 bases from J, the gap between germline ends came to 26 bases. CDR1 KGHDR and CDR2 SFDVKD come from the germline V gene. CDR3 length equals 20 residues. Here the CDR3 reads CATSTGPGIIRYNSNQPQHF. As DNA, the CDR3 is TGTGCCACCAGTACAGGGCCCGGTATAATCAGATATAATAGCAATCAGCCCCAGCATTTT.

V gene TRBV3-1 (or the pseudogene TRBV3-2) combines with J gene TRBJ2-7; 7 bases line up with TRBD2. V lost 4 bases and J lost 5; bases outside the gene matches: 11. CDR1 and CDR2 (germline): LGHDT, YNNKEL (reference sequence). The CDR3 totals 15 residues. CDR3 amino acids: CASSPPGRVRNEQYF. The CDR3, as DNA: TGTGCCAGCAGCCCGCCAGGGAGGGTGAGGAACGAGCAGTACTTC.

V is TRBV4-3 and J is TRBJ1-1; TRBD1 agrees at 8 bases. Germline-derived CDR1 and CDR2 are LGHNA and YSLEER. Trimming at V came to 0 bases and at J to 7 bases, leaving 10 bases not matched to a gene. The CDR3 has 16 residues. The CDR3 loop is CASSQDDRGRGGEAFF. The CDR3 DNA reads TGCGCCAGCAGCCAAGATGACAGGGGCCGAGGGGGTGAAGCTTTCTTT.

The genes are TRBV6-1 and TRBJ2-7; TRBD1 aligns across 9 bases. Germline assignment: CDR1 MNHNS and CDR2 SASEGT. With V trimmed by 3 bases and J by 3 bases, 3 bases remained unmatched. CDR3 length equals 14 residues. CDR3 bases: TGTGCCAGCAGTGACCCGGGACAGGGCTACGAGCAGTACTTC. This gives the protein CASSDPGQGYEQYF.

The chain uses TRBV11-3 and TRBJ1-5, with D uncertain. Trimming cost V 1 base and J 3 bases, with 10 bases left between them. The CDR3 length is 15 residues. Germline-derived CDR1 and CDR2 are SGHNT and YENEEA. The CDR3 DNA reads TGTGCCAGCAGCTTAGGGGAGGGTACCAATCAGCCCCAGCATTTT. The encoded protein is CASSLGEGTNQPQHF.

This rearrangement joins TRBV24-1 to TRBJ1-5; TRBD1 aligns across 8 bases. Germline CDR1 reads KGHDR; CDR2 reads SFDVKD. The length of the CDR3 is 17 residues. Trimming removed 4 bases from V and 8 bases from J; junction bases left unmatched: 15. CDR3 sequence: CATSEPTQGAGKEPQHF. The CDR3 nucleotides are TGTGCCACCAGTGAACCCACCCAGGGGGCTGGGAAGGAGCCCCAGCATTTT.

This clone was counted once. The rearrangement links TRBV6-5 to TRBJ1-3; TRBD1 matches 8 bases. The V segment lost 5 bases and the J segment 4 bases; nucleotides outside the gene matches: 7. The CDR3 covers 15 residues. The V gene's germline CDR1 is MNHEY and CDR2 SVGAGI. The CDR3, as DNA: TGTGCCAGCAGTAAGGACAGGGCGCGAGGAAACACCATATATTTT. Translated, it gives CASSKDRARGNTIYF.

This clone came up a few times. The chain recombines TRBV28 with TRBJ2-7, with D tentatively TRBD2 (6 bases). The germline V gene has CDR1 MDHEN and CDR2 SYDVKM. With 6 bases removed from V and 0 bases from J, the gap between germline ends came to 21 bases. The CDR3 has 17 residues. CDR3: CASRSLFRDSSSYEQYF. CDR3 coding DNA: TGTGCCAGCAGATCCCTTTTCCGGGACTCTAGCTCCTACGAGCAGTACTTC. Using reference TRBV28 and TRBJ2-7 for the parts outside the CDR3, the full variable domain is DVKVTQSSRYLVKRTGEKVFLECVQDMDHENMFWYRQDPGLGLRLIYFSYDVKMKEKGDIPEGYSVSREKKERFSLILESASTNQTSMYLCASRSLFRDSSSYEQYFGPGTRLTVT.

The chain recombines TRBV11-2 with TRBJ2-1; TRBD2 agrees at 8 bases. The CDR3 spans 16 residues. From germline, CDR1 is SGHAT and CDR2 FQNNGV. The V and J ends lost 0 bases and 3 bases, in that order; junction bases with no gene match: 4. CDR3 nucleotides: TGTGCCAGCAGCTTAGAGATGAGCGGGGGCTACAATGAGCAGTTCTTC. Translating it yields CASSLEMSGGYNEQFF.

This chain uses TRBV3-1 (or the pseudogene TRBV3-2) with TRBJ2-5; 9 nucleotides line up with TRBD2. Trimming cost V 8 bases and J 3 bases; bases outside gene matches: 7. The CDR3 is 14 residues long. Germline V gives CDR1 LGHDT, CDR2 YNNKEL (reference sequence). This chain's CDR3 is CASAPTSGEETQYF. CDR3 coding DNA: TGTGCCAGCGCCCCGACTAGCGGAGAAGAGACCCAGTACTTC.

In DNA form, the CDR3 reads TGTGCCAGCAGTCCGCTGGGGGGTAGCACAGATACGCAGTATTTT. As protein: CASSPLGGSTDTQYF. The rearrangement joins TRBV6-2 or TRBV6-3 to TRBJ2-3, with a tentative D call TRBD2 (6 bases). This CDR3 region has 15 residues. The germline CDR1 and CDR2 sequences are MNHEY and SVGEGT. With 5 bases removed from V and 0 bases from J, the gap between germline ends came to 12 bases.

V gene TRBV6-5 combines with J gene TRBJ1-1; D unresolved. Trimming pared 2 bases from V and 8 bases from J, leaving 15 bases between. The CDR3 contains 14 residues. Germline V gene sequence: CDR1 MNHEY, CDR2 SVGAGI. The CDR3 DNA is TGTGCCAGCAGTTACGACACCGGCGGGCTGGAAGCTTTCTTT. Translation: CASSYDTGGLEAFF.

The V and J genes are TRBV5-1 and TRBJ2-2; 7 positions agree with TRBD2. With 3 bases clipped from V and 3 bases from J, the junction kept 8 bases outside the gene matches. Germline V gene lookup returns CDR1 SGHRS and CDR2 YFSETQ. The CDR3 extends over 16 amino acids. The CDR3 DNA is TGCGCCAGCAGCTCCTCCCCGGGGGGTTACACCGGGGAGCTGTTTTTT. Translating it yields CASSSSPGGYTGELFF.

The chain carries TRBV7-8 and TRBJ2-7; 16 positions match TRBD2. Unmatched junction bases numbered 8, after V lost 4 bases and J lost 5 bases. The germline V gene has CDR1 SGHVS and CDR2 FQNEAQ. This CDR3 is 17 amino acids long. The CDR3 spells CASSSRGLAGGPHEQYF. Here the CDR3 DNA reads TGTGCCAGCAGCTCCCGGGGACTAGCGGGAGGGCCTCACGAGCAGTACTTC.

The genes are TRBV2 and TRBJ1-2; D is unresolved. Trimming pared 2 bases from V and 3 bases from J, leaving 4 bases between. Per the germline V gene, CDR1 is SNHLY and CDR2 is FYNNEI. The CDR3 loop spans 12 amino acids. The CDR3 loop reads CASSEQDYGYTF. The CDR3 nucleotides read TGTGCCAGCAGTGAACAGGACTATGGCTACACCTTC.

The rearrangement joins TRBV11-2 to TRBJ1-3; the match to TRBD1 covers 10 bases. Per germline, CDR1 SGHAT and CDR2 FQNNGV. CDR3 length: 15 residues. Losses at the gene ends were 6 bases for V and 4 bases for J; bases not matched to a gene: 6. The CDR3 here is CASRIPGQGGNTIYF. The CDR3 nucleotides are TGTGCCAGCAGAATTCCGGGACAGGGGGGAAACACCATATATTTT.

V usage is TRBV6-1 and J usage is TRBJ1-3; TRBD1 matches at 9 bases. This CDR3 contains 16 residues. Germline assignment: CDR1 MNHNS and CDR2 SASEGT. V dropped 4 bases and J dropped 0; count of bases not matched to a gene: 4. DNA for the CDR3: TGTGCCAGCAGTGGGACAGGGGCTACCTCTGGAAACACCATATATTTT. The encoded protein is CASSGTGATSGNTIYF.

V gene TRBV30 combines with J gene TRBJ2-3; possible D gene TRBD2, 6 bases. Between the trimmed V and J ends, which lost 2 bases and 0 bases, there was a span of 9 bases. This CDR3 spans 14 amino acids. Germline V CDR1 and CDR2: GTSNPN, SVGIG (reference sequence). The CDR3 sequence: CAWSWRVSTDTQYF. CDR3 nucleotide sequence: TGTGCCTGGAGTTGGAGGGTTAGCACAGATACGCAGTATTTT.

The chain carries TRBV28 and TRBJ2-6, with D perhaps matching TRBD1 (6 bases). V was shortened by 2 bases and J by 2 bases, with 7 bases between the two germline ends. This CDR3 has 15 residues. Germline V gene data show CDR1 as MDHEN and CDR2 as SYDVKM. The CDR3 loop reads CASSLGGTGANVLTF. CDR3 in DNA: TGTGCCAGCAGTTTAGGGGGCACTGGGGCCAACGTCCTGACTTTC.

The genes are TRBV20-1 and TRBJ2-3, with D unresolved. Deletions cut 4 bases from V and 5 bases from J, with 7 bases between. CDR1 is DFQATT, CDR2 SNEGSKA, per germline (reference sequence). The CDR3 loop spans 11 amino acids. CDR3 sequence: CSATLVDTQYF. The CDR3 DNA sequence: TGCAGTGCTACCCTAGTAGATACGCAGTATTTT.

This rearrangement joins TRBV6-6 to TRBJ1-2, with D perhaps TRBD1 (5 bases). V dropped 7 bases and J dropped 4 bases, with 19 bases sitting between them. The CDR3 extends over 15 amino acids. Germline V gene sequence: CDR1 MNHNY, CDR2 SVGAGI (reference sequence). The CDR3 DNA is TGTGCCAGCACCGTAGACAGCCGGACTAGCTATGGCTACACCTTC. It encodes CASTVDSRTSYGYTF.

CDR3 sequence reads: CSAKGGSGTEAFF. In DNA form, the CDR3 reads TGCAGCGCCAAAGGGGGATCGGGCACTGAAGCTTTCTTT. The chain recombines TRBV29-1 with TRBJ1-1, with a tentative D call TRBD1 (6 bases). The V end lost 7 bases, the J end lost 4 bases, and 16 bases lay between the germline ends. This CDR3 is 13 amino acids long. CDR1 is SQVTM, CDR2 ANQGSEA, per germline.

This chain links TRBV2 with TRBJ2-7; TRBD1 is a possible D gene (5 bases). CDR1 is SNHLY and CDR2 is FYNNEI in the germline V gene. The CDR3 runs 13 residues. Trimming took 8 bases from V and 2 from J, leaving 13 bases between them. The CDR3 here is CASGEQEPYEQYF. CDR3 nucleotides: TGTGCCAGCGGCGAACAGGAACCCTACGAGCAGTACTTC.

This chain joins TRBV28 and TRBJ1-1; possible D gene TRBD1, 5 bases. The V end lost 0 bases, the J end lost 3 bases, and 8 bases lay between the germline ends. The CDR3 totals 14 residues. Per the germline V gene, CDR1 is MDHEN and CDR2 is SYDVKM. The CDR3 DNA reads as TGTGCCAGCAGTTTATGGGCGGGGGACACTGAAGCTTTCTTT. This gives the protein CASSLWAGDTEAFF.

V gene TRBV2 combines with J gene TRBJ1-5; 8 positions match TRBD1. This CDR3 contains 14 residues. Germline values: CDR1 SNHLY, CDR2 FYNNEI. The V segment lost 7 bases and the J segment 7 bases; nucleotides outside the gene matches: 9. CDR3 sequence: CASNQDRGRQPQHF. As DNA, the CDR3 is TGTGCCAGCAACCAAGACAGGGGTAGACAGCCCCAGCATTTT.

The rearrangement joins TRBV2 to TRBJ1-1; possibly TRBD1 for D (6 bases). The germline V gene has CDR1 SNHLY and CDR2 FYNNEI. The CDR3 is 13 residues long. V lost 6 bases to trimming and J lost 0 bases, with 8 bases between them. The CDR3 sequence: CASRQGMNTEAFF. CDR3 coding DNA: TGTGCCAGCAGGCAGGGGATGAACACTGAAGCTTTCTTT.

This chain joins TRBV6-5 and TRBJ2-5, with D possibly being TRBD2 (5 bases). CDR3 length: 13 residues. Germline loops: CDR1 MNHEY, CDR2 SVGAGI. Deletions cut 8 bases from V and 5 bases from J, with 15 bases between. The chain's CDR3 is CASGLSPWETQYF. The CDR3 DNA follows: TGTGCCAGCGGACTTAGCCCCTGGGAGACCCAGTACTTC.